This TCR beta chain derives from a study of blood T cell repertoires in COVID-19. Turning to the study itself: The United States, Italy and Spain supplied acute and convalescent COVID-19 samples. Sources were T cells, B-cell-depleted T cells, or PBMCs; the material itself was cDNA or gDNA.

The table came from immunoSEQ multiplex PCR; TCRdb's copy has only in-frame clones and leaves some out. The table shows about 80,000 clones, with about 85% occurring only once. Trimming removed 5 bases from V and 1 base from J, with 15 bases in between. This CDR3 is 17 amino acids long. Germline V gives CDR1 SGHNT, CDR2 YENEEA. The gene calls are TRBV11-3 and TRBJ2-6; D perhaps matches TRBD2 (5 bases). The clonotype was recovered from an elderly man with active or convalescent COVID-19. Source material: peripheral blood. CDR3 bases: TGTGCCAGCAGCCCCTTTTTCGGGAAGTCTGGGGCCAACGTCCTGACTTTC. Translated, it gives CASSPFFGKSGANVLTF.